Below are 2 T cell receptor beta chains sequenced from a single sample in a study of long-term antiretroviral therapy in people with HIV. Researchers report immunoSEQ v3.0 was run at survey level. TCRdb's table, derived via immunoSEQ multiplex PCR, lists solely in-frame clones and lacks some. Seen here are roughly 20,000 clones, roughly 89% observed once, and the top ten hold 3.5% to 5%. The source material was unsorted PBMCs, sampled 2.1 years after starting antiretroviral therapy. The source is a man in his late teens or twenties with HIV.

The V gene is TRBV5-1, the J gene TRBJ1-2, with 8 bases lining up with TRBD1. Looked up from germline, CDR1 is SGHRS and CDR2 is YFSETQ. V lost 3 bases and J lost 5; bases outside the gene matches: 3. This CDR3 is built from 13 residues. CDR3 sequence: CASSSRTGYGYTF. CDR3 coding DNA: TGCGCCAGCAGCTCGAGGACAGGGTATGGCTACACCTTC. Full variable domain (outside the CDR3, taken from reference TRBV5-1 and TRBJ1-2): KAGVTQTPRYLIKTRGQQVTLSCSPISGHRSVSWYQQTPGQGLQFLFEYFSETQRNKGNFPGRFSGRQFSNSRSEMNVSTLELGDSALYLCASSSRTGYGYTFGSGTRLTVV.

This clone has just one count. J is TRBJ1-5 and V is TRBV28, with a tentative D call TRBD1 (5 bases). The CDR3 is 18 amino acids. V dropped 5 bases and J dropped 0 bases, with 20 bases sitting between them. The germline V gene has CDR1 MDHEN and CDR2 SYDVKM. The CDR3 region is CASSADRDAVNSNQPQHF. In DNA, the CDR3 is TGTGCCAGCAGTGCAGACCGGGACGCAGTAAATAGCAATCAGCCCCAGCATTTT.